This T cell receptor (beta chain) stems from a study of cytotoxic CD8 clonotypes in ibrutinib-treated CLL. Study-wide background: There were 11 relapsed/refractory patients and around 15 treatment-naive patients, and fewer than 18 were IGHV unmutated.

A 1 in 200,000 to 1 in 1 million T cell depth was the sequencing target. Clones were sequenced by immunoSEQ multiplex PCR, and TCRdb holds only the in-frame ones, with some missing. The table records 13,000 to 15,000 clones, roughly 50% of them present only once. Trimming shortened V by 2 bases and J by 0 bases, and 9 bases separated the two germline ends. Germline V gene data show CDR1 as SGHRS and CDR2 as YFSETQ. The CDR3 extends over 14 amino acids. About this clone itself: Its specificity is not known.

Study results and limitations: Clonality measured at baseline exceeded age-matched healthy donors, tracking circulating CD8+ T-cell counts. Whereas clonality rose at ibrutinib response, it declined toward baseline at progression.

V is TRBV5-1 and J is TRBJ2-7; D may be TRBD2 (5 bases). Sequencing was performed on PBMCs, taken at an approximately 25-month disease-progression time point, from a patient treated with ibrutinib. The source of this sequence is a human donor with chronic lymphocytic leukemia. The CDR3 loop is CASSLNGISYEQYF. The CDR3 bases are TGCGCCAGCAGCTTAAACGGGATCTCCTACGAGCAGTACTTC.